A selection of T cell receptor beta chains follows, all from one sample in a study of T cell responses to AZD1222 COVID-19 vaccine. The data were produced by immunoSEQ multiplex PCR, yet TCRdb's version contains in-frame clones alone and is incomplete. Among around 70,000 clones listed, about 85% were seen once. The source was peripheral blood, collected 28 days after the second AZD1222 dose. Source of these receptors: an adult who received the AZD1222 COVID-19 vaccine. CDR3s include the opening cysteine and the closing phenylalanine or tryptophan. D genes are given only for firm matches. Clone size is shown for a subset of rows, as once, few, many or a class of expanded clone.

TRBJ2-1,TRBV19,-,once,15,CASTAQGNGWNEQFF,TGTGCCAGTACAGCTCAGGGTAATGGCTGGAATGAGCAGTTCTTC
TRBJ2-5,TRBV6-5,-,-,14,CASSPGGRQETQYF,TGTGCCAGCAGCCCAGGAGGTCGCCAAGAGACCCAGTACTTC
TRBJ1-5,TRBV19,-,-,16,CASTPPSWTESQPQHF,TGTGCCAGTACCCCCCCGTCGTGGACAGAGAGTCAGCCCCAGCATTTT
TRBJ2-7,TRBV10-3,-,-,17,CAISESIGIGGTYEQYF,TGTGCCATCAGTGAGTCGATCGGTATAGGCGGAACCTACGAGCAGTACTTC
TRBJ1-5,TRBV4-1,-,few,15,CASSQEDRSNQPQHF,TGCGCCAGCAGCCAAGAGGATCGGAGCAATCAGCCCCAGCATTTT
TRBJ2-3,TRBV4-1,TRBD2,-,16,CASSQDPGLAGVMEYF,TGCGCCAGCAGCCAAGATCCTGGACTAGCGGGAGTGATGGAGTATTTT
TRBJ1-5,TRBV19,TRBD1,-,15,CASSTTGQGDQPQHF,TGTGCCAGTAGTACCACCGGACAGGGAGATCAGCCCCAGCATTTT
TRBJ1-6,TRBV14,-,-,14,CASSPGHYNSPLHF,TGTGCCAGCAGCCCCGGACATTATAATTCACCCCTCCACTTT
TRBJ1-3,TRBV7-8,-,-,15,CASSLGGKSGNTIYF,TGTGCCAGCAGCTTAGGTGGGAAATCTGGAAACACCATATATTTT
TRBJ1-1,TRBV7-3,-,-,14,CASSSRTGNTEAFF,TGTGCCAGCAGCTCCCGGACGGGGAACACTGAAGCTTTCTTT
TRBJ2-7,TRBV6-5,TRBD1,once,13,CASRRDRGHEQYF,TGTGCCAGCAGGAGGGACAGGGGTCACGAGCAGTACTTC
TRBJ2-1,TRBV5-4,-,-,11,CASRFYNEQFF,TGTGCCAGCCGTTTTTACAATGAGCAGTTCTTC
TRBJ1-4,TRBV6-1,-,-,13,CASSEARDGKLFF,TGTGCCAGCAGTGAAGCACGGGATGGGAAACTGTTTTTT
TRBJ2-2,TRBV7-3,TRBD2,-,18,CASSLEGLAGFGTGELFF,TGTGCCAGCAGCCTCGAGGGACTAGCGGGATTTGGCACCGGGGAGCTGTTTTTT
TRBJ1-1,TRBV11-3,-,-,13,CASSTTVNTEAFF,TGTGCCAGCAGCACCACAGTGAACACTGAAGCTTTCTTT
TRBJ2-2,TRBV5-1,-,-,15,CASSLEFPGGGELFF,TGCGCCAGCAGCTTGGAGTTCCCCGGAGGCGGGGAGCTGTTTTTT
TRBJ1-6,TRBV6-5,-,few,12,CASSKPNSPLHF,TGTGCCAGCAGCAAACCTAATTCACCCCTCCACTTT
TRBJ1-6,TRBV9,-,-,14,CASSVTQYNSPLHF,TGTGCCAGCAGCGTAACACAGTATAATTCACCCCTCCACTTT
TRBJ2-7,TRBV11-3,TRBD1,-,13,CASSFGTGGEQYF,TGTGCCAGCAGCTTCGGGACAGGGGGCGAGCAGTACTTC
TRBJ1-5,TRBV10-3,-,-,15,CAISSGTDSNQPQHF,TGTGCCATCAGTTCCGGGACCGATAGCAATCAGCCCCAGCATTTT
TRBJ2-2,TRBV7-6,TRBD1,-,16,CASSLGQGANTGELFF,TGTGCCAGCAGCTTAGGGCAGGGGGCGAACACCGGGGAGCTGTTTTTT
TRBJ1-4,TRBV5-4,TRBD1,-,17,CASSLEGGVLGDEKLFF,TGTGCCAGCAGCTTGGAAGGGGGCGTACTTGGGGATGAAAAACTGTTTTTT
TRBJ1-5,TRBV18,-,once,17,CASSPGPPRMNNQPQHF,TGTGCCAGCTCACCAGGACCTCCCAGGATGAACAATCAGCCCCAGCATTTT
TRBJ1-2,TRBV6-5,-,few,15,CASSSSRGDSYGYTF,TGTGCCAGCAGTTCCTCTAGGGGGGATTCTTATGGCTACACCTTC
TRBJ2-3,TRBV6-6,TRBD1,-,14,CASRPGQGTDTQYF,TGTGCCAGCAGGCCGGGACAGGGGACAGATACGCAGTATTTT
TRBJ1-3,TRBV11-2,-,-,13,CASSWTDGNTIYF,TGTGCCAGCAGTTGGACCGACGGAAACACCATATATTTT
TRBJ1-2,TRBV7-2,TRBD1,-,15,CASSPQGQGEVGYTF,TGTGCCAGCAGCCCACAGGGACAGGGGGAGGTTGGCTACACCTTC
TRBJ1-1,TRBV6-4,-,-,14,CASSDSSENTEAFF,TGTGCCAGCAGTGACTCTTCTGAGAACACTGAAGCTTTCTTT
TRBJ2-7,TRBV7-3,-,-,15,CASSESPGTPYEQYF,TGTGCCAGCAGCGAATCCCCAGGGACCCCCTACGAGCAGTACTTC
TRBJ1-1,TRBV6-2/TRBV6-3,TRBD1,-,13,CASSHRGNTEAFF,TGTGCCAGCAGCCACAGGGGTAACACTGAAGCTTTCTTT
TRBJ1-5,TRBV30,TRBD1,once,13,CATGTDSNQPQHF,TGTGCGACCGGGACAGATAGCAATCAGCCCCAGCATTTT
TRBJ1-5,TRBV6-4,-,-,15,CASSDVWGSNQPQHF,TGTGCCAGCAGTGACGTGTGGGGAAGCAATCAGCCCCAGCATTTT
TRBJ1-6,TRBV18,TRBD1,once,15,CASSTRTGDNSPLHF,TGTGCCAGCTCAACCCGGACAGGGGACAATTCACCCCTCCACTTT
TRBJ1-2,TRBV5-4,-,once,12,CASSGRSYGYTF,TGTGCCAGCAGCGGTCGGAGCTATGGCTACACCTTC
TRBJ2-3,TRBV6-2/TRBV6-3,TRBD2,-,16,CASSYLRAGSTDTQYF,TGTGCCAGCAGTTACCTCCGAGCGGGAAGCACAGATACGCAGTATTTT
TRBJ2-5,TRBV12-5,-,-,11,CASGIEETQYF,TGTGCTAGTGGGATCGAAGAGACCCAGTACTTC
TRBJ1-1,TRBV10-1,-,few,14,CASSDLQGSTEAFF,TGCGCCAGCAGTGACCTACAGGGATCCACTGAAGCTTTCTTT
TRBJ1-1,TRBV29-1,-,-,13,CSVEETENTEAFF,TGCAGCGTTGAGGAGACAGAGAACACTGAAGCTTTCTTT
TRBJ2-1,TRBV19,TRBD2,-,15,CASSIFAGGYNEQFF,TGTGCCAGTAGTATCTTCGCGGGAGGATACAATGAGCAGTTCTTC
TRBJ1-1,TRBV29-1,-,once,13,CSVDRAVGTEAFF,TGCAGCGTTGACAGGGCTGTAGGCACTGAAGCTTTCTTT
TRBJ1-5,TRBV9,-,-,16,CASSLRGGPGKVAQHF,TGTGCCAGCAGCCTTAGGGGGGGCCCAGGCAAAGTAGCCCAGCATTTT
TRBJ1-2,TRBV28,TRBD1,-,16,CASSLGPGQTNYGYTF,TGTGCCAGCAGTTTAGGTCCGGGACAGACTAACTATGGCTACACCTTC
TRBJ1-3,TRBV30,-,-,15,CASKGGAVFGNTIYF,TGTGCCTCGAAGGGGGGGGCGGTTTTTGGAAACACCATATATTTT
TRBJ1-5,TRBV7-9,-,-,12,CASQGGNQPQHF,TGTGCCAGCCAGGGAGGCAATCAGCCCCAGCATTTT
TRBJ2-7,TRBV2,-,-,13,CASSTAFRIEQYF,TGTGCCAGCAGTACAGCGTTCCGGATCGAGCAGTACTTC
TRBJ2-2,TRBV6-5,TRBD2,-,15,CASSRLAGYTGELFF,TGTGCCAGCAGTCGACTAGCGGGATACACCGGGGAGCTGTTTTTT
TRBJ1-2,TRBV7-8,TRBD1,few,15,CASSLGQGVIYGYTF,TGTGCCAGCAGCTTAGGTCAGGGGGTTATCTATGGCTACACCTTC
TRBJ2-7,TRBV7-9,-,-,14,CASSPSPRSYEQYF,TGTGCCAGCAGCCCGTCACCAAGATCCTACGAGCAGTACTTC
TRBJ1-1,TRBV3-1/TRBV3-2,-,-,16,CASSRSGGNTNTEAFF,TGTGCCAGCAGCCGAAGCGGGGGGAATACGAACACTGAAGCTTTCTTT
TRBJ2-7,TRBV7-9,-,-,14,CASSLAQWGLEQYF,TGTGCCAGCAGCTTAGCGCAGTGGGGGCTCGAGCAGTACTTC
TRBJ1-5,TRBV30,TRBD1,-,13,CAWGTGGNQPQHF,TGTGCCTGGGGGACAGGGGGGAATCAGCCCCAGCATTTT
TRBJ2-3,TRBV5-1,-,-,18,CASSRGGWRTAVPDTQYF,TGCGCCAGCAGCCGTGGGGGGTGGAGGACAGCGGTGCCAGATACGCAGTATTTT